The T cell receptor beta chain under discussion was sequenced for a study of STAT3 mutations in large granular lymphocyte leukemia. Looking at the study overall: Canonical activating STAT3 mutations were detected in roughly half of the longitudinally sequenced T-LGLL patients. Over half of T-LGLL patients had one or more immunosuppressive regimens.

About this clone: Its cognate antigen is unknown.

Study-level findings and limits: Clonal expansion was inferred from other time points because no sample existed at each clone's first appearance. In T-cell large granular lymphocyte leukemia, about half of patients showed multiple immunodominant subclonotypes.

Data came from immunoSEQ multiplex PCR; TCRdb stores just in-frame clones and leaves some out. The sample carries thousands of clones, about 74% recorded once. Losses at the gene ends were 4 bases for V and 0 bases for J; bases not matched to a gene: 7. Germline lookup yields CDR1 SGHRS and CDR2 YFSETQ. CDR3 length equals 15 residues. What was sequenced was peripheral blood mononuclear cells. The V call is TRBV5-1, the J call TRBJ2-7, with 7 positions matching TRBD2. The receptor was derived from a man aged 60 to 75 with T-cell large granular lymphocyte leukemia. Some clones in this sample may be carry-over from other donors' samples. The CDR3 nucleotides read TGCGCCAGCAGCGTAAATAGCGGGTCCTCCTACGAGCAGTACTTC. Translated: CASSVNSGSSYEQYF.